Listed here are 16 T cell receptor beta chains from one sample, sequenced in a study of blood T cell repertoires in COVID-19. Sequencing was performed with immunoSEQ multiplex PCR; in TCRdb, only in-frame clones are kept and a portion is missing. The repertoire holds about 130,000 clones, 80% to 90% seen once, with 2.5% to 3.5% in the top ten. Material for sequencing was peripheral blood. The receptors shown here come from a man in his sixties with active or convalescent COVID-19.

The rearrangement uses TRBV5-1 and TRBJ2-7, with 8 positions matching TRBD1. Germline V gives CDR1 SGHRS, CDR2 YFSETQ. The V segment lost 2 bases and the J segment 5 bases; nucleotides outside the gene matches: 0. The CDR3 covers 12 residues. The CDR3 region is CASSLQGDEQYF. CDR3 sequence (DNA): TGCGCCAGCAGCTTACAGGGGGACGAGCAGTACTTC.

The rearrangement links TRBV28 to TRBJ1-2; D unresolved. This CDR3 contains 13 residues. The germline V gene encodes CDR1 MDHEN and CDR2 SYDVKM. V shed 2 bases and J shed 2 bases, with 6 bases lying between them. CDR3 protein: CASSLKLNYGYTF. DNA for the CDR3: TGTGCCAGCAGTTTAAAACTGAACTATGGCTACACCTTC.

This clone came up a few times. This chain links TRBV7-2 with TRBJ2-5; 7 bases align to TRBD2. The CDR3 covers 15 residues. Germline assignment: CDR1 SGHTA and CDR2 FQGNSA. V lost 4 bases, J lost 5 bases, and 10 bases stayed unmatched. CDR3 nucleotides: TGTGCCAGCAGCTCCCAGCGGGAATTAGAGGAGACCCAGTACTTC. Its protein product is CASSSQRELEETQYF.

The chain employs TRBV4-1 and TRBJ1-2; D not certain. The CDR3 spans 15 residues. Trimming took off 0 bases at V and 4 bases at J, with 12 bases between the two ends. Germline CDR1 reads MGHRA; CDR2 reads YSYEKL. This CDR3 reads CASSQDSGFRYGYTF. CDR3 sequence (DNA): TGCGCCAGCAGCCAAGATAGCGGGTTTCGCTATGGCTACACCTTC.

A single count supports this clone. The CDR3 sequence: CASTGGTVFGYTF. In nucleotides, the CDR3 is TGTGCCAGCACGGGGGGGACCGTTTTTGGCTACACCTTC. This chain joins TRBV28 and TRBJ1-2; D may be TRBD1 (5 bases). Germline V lookup: CDR1 MDHEN, CDR2 SYDVKM. Trimming left V 7 bases short and J 7 bases short, with 16 bases between. The CDR3 contains 13 residues.

The chain links TRBV28 to TRBJ1-6; 8 positions match TRBD1. The CDR3 runs 13 residues. V shed 10 bases, J shed 6 bases, and the junction held 5 bases outside the gene matches. Germline assignment: CDR1 MDHEN and CDR2 SYDVKM. The CDR3 spells CATEDRANSPLHF. CDR3 in DNA: TGTGCCACCGAGGACAGGGCTAATTCACCCCTCCACTTT.

This sequence joins TRBV7-8 and TRBJ2-2; either TRBD1 or TRBD2 may fit D (5 bases each). The CDR3 totals 13 residues. Germline V gene data show CDR1 as SGHVS and CDR2 as FQNEAQ. V lost 5 bases and J lost 5, with 9 bases in between. DNA of the CDR3: TGTGCCAGCAGCCGACAGCGGACCGGGGAGCTGTTTTTT. Protein: CASSRQRTGELFF.

The V gene is TRBV9, the J gene TRBJ1-2, with 10 bases lining up with TRBD1. Unmatched junction bases numbered 7, after V lost 3 bases and J lost 8 bases. CDR1 and CDR2 (germline): SGDLS, YYNGEE. The CDR3 covers 14 residues. The CDR3 sequence: CASSATGGRGGYTF. In DNA form, the CDR3 reads TGTGCCAGCAGCGCGACAGGGGGCCGAGGAGGCTACACCTTC.

The J gene is TRBJ1-1, the V gene TRBV9; D is uncertain. CDR3 length: 13 residues. Germline-derived CDR1 and CDR2 are SGDLS and YYNGEE. V gave up 3 bases and J gave up 9 bases, with 15 bases separating them. CDR3 region: CASSGRARDKAFF. The DNA of the CDR3 is TGTGCCAGCAGCGGAAGGGCCCGGGATAAAGCTTTCTTT. Based on the CDR3 plus reference TRBV9 and TRBJ1-1, the full variable domain is DSGVTQTPKHLITATGQRVTLRCSPRSGDLSVYWYQQSLDQGLQFLIQYYNGEERAKGNILERFSAQQFPDLHSELNLSSLELGDSALYFCASSGRARDKAFFGQGTRLTVV.

The chain combines TRBV6-6 with TRBJ1-6, with D perhaps TRBD1 (6 bases). CDR1 MNHNY and CDR2 SVGAGI come from the germline V gene (reference sequence). The CDR3 consists of 16 residues. The germline V and J ends were trimmed by 7 bases and 4 bases, with 17 bases remaining between them. Written as DNA, the CDR3 is TGTGCCAGCACCCCAACCTCCGGGACATATAATTCACCCCTCCACTTT. Its translation: CASTPTSGTYNSPLHF.

The rearrangement uses TRBV24-1 and TRBJ1-5; a weak D match, TRBD1 (6 bases). V lost 6 bases to trimming and J lost 8 bases, with 13 bases between them. The CDR3 covers 13 residues. Germline assignment: CDR1 KGHDR and CDR2 SFDVKD. The CDR3: CATSSGGLKPQHF. CDR3 in DNA: TGTGCCACCAGTAGCGGGGGCTTGAAGCCCCAGCATTTT.

The chain couples TRBV7-6 to TRBJ2-7; 9 bases fit TRBD1. Germline V gene data show CDR1 as SGHVS and CDR2 as FNYEAQ. This CDR3 has 15 residues. V lost 0 bases, J lost 6 bases, and 6 bases stayed unmatched. CDR3 sequence: CASSLARGTGIEQYF. CDR3 sequence (DNA): TGTGCCAGCAGCTTAGCGCGTGGGACAGGGATCGAGCAGTACTTC.

The chain carries TRBV5-1 and TRBJ1-3; no reliable D call. CDR3 length: 15 residues. The V gene lost 0 bases and the J gene lost 1 base, with 8 bases spanning the gap. CDR1 is SGHRS and CDR2 is YFSETQ in the germline V gene. CDR3 residues: CASSLVGESGNTIYF. In nucleotides, the CDR3 is TGCGCCAGCAGCTTGGTCGGGGAGTCTGGAAACACCATATATTTT.

This clone was observed a handful of times. This chain uses TRBV6-6 with TRBJ2-5, with D perhaps matching TRBD2 (6 bases). CDR1 MNHNY and CDR2 SVGAGI come from the germline V gene (reference sequence). CDR3 length: 15 residues. V was cut by 4 bases and J by 2 bases, with 14 bases left in between. For the CDR3, the DNA is TGTGCCAGCAGTTCCCACTCGGGAGAACAAGAGACCCAGTACTTC. Protein product: CASSSHSGEQETQYF.

The V and J genes are TRBV4-2 and TRBJ1-1; D unclear. V was cut by 5 bases and J by 2 bases, with 12 bases left in between. The CDR3 length is 14 residues. Germline CDR1 LGHNA, CDR2 YNFKEQ. CDR3 nucleotide sequence: TGTGCCAGCAGCGTTATGCGGGGAAACACTGAAGCTTTCTTT. Protein product: CASSVMRGNTEAFF.

The chain uses TRBV24-1 and TRBJ2-5, with a tentative D call TRBD2 (6 bases). V dropped 10 bases and J dropped 2 bases, with 13 bases sitting between them. The CDR3 covers 13 residues. Germline CDR1 reads KGHDR; CDR2 reads SFDVKD. CDR3 amino acids: CATRDGPQETQYF. The CDR3 DNA is TGTGCCACGCGGGACGGTCCACAAGAGACCCAGTACTTC.